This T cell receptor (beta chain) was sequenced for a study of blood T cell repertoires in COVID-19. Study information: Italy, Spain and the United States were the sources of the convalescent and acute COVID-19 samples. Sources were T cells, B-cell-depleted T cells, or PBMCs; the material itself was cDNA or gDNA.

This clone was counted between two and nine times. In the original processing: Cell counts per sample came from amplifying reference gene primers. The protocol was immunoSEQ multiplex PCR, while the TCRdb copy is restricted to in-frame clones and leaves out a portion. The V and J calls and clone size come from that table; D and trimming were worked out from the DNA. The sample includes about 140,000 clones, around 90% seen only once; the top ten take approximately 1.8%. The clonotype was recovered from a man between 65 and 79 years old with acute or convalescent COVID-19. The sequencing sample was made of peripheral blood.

The CDR3 here is CASSLKGVLYEQFF. In nucleotides, the CDR3 is TGTGCCAGCAGTTTAAAGGGGGTTCTTTATGAGCAGTTCTTC. V usage is TRBV27 and J usage is TRBJ2-1; perhaps TRBD1 as D (6 bases). From germline, CDR1 is MNHEY and CDR2 SMNVEV (reference sequence). This CDR3 contains 14 residues. V gave up 2 bases and J gave up 8 bases, with 13 bases separating them.